This T cell receptor (beta chain) comes out of a study of OX40 agonist ivuxolimab in advanced cancers. Study context: Ivuxolimab, an agonist antibody against OX40 (CD134), was given to patients. Having had anti-PD-1, anti-PD-L1 or anti-CTLA-4 therapy before was allowed, and roughly 39% had some.

Overall study findings and caveats: Clonal expansion from baseline to week 6 occurred in both CD4+ and CD8+ T cells.

Germline CDR1 and CDR2: MGHRA and YSYEKL. V was cut by 1 base and J by 1 base, with 10 bases left in between. There are 16 residues in the CDR3. Researchers took blood at baseline, on cycle 4 day 1, and on cycle 7 day 1. The protocol was immunoSEQ multiplex PCR, while the TCRdb copy is restricted to in-frame clones and leaves out a portion. The data show tens of thousands of clones, roughly 89% seen once. Remarks on this clone: No antigen is known for it.

This chain joins TRBV4-1 and TRBJ1-4, with D possibly matching TRBD1 (5 bases). The TCR sequence derives from an adult with an advanced solid tumor such as melanoma, head and neck, liver or kidney cancer. Sequencing used CD4+ or CD8+ T cells sorted from blood, obtained in a trial of the OX40 agonist ivuxolimab. CDR3: CASSQVEGRTNEKLFF. Written as DNA, the CDR3 is TGCGCCAGCAGCCAAGTAGAGGGGCGAACTAATGAAAAACTGTTTTTT.